This TCR beta chain comes out of a study of cytotoxic CD8 clonotypes in ibrutinib-treated CLL. Study-level background: Response material was collected after a median around 12 months of treatment, range 6 to 36. Findings and limits, study-wide: Public clonotypes, an uncommon group, contracted or remained stable on treatment.

This clone was seen only a few times. Its antigen remains unknown. Profiled with immunoSEQ multiplex PCR; TCRdb holds only in-frame clones, not every one. The table records approximately 350,000 clones, over 55% of them present only once. The specimen was PBMCs, collected after 36 months of ibrutinib treatment. The receptor was derived from a human donor with chronic lymphocytic leukemia.

The CDR3 here is CASSPGFEQSNYGYTF. The CDR3, as DNA: TGTGCCAGCTCACCAGGTTTTGAACAGAGTAACTATGGCTACACCTTC. This chain connects TRBV18 to TRBJ1-2, with D uncertain. V was clipped by 2 bases and J by 1 base, with 14 bases between them. There are 16 residues in the CDR3. Germline V CDR1 and CDR2: KGHSH, LQKENI.